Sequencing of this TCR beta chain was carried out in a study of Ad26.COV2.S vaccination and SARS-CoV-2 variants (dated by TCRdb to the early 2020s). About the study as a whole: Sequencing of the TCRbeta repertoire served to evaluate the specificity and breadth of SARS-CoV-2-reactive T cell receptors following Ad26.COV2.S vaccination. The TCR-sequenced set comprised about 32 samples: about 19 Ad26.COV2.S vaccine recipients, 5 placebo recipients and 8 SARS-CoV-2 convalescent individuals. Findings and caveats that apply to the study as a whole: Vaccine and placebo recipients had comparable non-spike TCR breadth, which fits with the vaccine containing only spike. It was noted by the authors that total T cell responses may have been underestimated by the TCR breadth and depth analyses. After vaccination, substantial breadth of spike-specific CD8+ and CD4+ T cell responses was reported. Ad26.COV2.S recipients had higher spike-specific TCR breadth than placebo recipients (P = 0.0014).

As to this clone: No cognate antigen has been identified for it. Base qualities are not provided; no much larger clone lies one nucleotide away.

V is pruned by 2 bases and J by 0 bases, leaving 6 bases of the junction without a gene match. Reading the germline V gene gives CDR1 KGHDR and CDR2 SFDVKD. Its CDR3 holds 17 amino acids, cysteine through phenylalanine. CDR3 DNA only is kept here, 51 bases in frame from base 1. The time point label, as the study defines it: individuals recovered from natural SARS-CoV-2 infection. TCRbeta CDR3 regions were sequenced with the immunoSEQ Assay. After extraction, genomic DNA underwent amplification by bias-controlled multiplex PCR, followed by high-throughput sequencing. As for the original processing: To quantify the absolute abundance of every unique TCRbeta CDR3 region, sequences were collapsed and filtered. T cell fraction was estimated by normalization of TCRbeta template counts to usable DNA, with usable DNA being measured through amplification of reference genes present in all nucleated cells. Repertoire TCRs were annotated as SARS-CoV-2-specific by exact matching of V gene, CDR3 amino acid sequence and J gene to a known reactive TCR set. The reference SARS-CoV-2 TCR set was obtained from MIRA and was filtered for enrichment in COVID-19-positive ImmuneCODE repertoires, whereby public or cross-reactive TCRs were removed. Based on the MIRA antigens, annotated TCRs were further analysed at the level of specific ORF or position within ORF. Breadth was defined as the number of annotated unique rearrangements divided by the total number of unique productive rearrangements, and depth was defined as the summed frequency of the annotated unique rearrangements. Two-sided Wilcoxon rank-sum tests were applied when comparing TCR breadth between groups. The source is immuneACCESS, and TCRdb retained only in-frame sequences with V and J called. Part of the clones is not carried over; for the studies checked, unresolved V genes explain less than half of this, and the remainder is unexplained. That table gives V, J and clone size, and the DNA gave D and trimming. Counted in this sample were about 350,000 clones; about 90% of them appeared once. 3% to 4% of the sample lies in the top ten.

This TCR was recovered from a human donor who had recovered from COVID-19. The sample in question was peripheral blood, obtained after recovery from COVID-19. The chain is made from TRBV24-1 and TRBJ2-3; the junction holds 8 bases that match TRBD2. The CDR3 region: CATSDSSGLVSTDTQYF. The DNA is TGTGCCACCAGTGATTCCTCGGGACTAGTAAGCACAGATACGCAGTATTTT.